The 18 T cell receptor beta chains listed next were all sequenced from one sample in a study of T cells after yellow fever vaccination. TCRdb reprocessed the 5' RACE reads via MiXCR and lists one record per CDR3 protein. The profile covers over 45,000 distinct CDR3 sequences, with approximately 7% appearing a single time and about 40% taken by the ten largest. The sample here was CD8+ T cells sorted from PBMCs, taken on the day of the first yellow fever vaccination. All receptors come from a young man who received the YFV17D yellow fever vaccine.

In its sample, this clonotype was seen many times. The chain links TRBV15 to TRBJ2-5; either TRBD1 or TRBD2 may supply D (5 bases each). CDR3 size: 16 residues. V lost 1 base, J lost 3 bases, and 15 bases lay in between. Germline V CDR1 and CDR2: LNHNV, YYDKDF (reference sequence). The CDR3 DNA sequence: TGTGCCACCAGCAGAGCTGGACCTCGGGGCAAAGAGACCCAGTACTTC. Translating it yields CATSRAGPRGKETQYF.

The chain combines TRBV28 with TRBJ2-2; maybe TRBD2 (6 bases). This CDR3 has 15 residues. V was pared by 1 base and J by 3 bases, with 9 bases between. Germline assignment: CDR1 MDHEN and CDR2 SYDVKM. The chain's CDR3 is CASSLLWRDTGELFF. In nucleotides, the CDR3 is TGTGCCAGCAGTTTATTATGGAGGGACACCGGGGAGCTGTTTTTT. The complete variable domain, with remaining parts taken from reference TRBV28 and TRBJ2-2, reads DVKVTQSSRYLVKRTGEKVFLECVQDMDHENMFWYRQDPGLGLRLIYFSYDVKMKEKGDIPEGYSVSREKKERFSLILESASTNQTSMYLCASSLLWRDTGELFFGEGSRLTVL.

J is TRBJ2-4 and V is TRBV9, with D perhaps TRBD1 (6 bases). In germline, CDR1 is SGDLS, CDR2 YYNGEE. CDR3 length: 16 amino acids. V shed 0 bases and J shed 1 base, with 11 bases lying between them. CDR3 bases: TGTGCCAGCAGCGTAGAACAGGGCGGGGCCAAAAACATTCAGTACTTC. Its translation: CASSVEQGGAKNIQYF.

The gene calls are TRBV6-5 and TRBJ1-6; 7 bases are a match to TRBD1. The CDR3 sequence is 15 residues long. Germline CDR1 reads MNHEY; CDR2 reads SVGAGI. The V and J ends lost 0 bases and 8 bases, in that order; junction bases with no gene match: 4. The chain's CDR3 is CASSYSGTAHSPLHF. The CDR3 DNA is TGTGCCAGCAGTTACTCGGGGACAGCCCATTCACCCCTCCACTTT.

The V and J genes are TRBV30 and TRBJ2-1; D ambiguous. The germline V gene encodes CDR1 GTSNPN and CDR2 SVGIG (reference sequence). There are 12 residues in the CDR3. Between the trimmed V and J ends, which lost 0 bases and 9 bases, there was a span of 9 bases. The CDR3 here is CAWSVAVGEQFF. DNA for the CDR3: TGTGCCTGGAGTGTAGCAGTTGGTGAGCAGTTCTTC.

This clonotype was picked up many times. This chain links TRBV6-2 or TRBV6-3 with TRBJ2-7; D is possibly TRBD2 (6 bases). The CDR3 contains 13 residues. Germline CDR1 and CDR2: MNHEY and SVGEGT. The V gene lost 6 bases and the J gene lost 6 bases, with 15 bases spanning the gap. CDR3 sequence: CASSLGGAVEQYV. CDR3 nucleotides: TGTGCCAGCAGCCTCGGAGGGGCCGTCGAGCAGTACGTC.

This clonotype was recorded a few times. One junction end does not reproduce the germline sequence, and a read error may be involved. This sequence joins TRBV7-2 and TRBJ1-2; 9 bases fit TRBD1. CDR3 size: 15 residues. From germline, CDR1 is SGHTA and CDR2 FQGNSA. CDR3 in amino acids: CASSLGQGPHYGYTF. CDR3 DNA sequence: TGTGCCAGCAGCTTGGGACAGGGCCCGCACTACGGCTACACCTTC.

This clonotype was observed a few times. This chain connects TRBV6-2 or TRBV6-3 to TRBJ2-1, with TRBD2 identical over 10 bases. V lost 5 bases to trimming and J lost 4 bases; unmatched junction nucleotides: 8. Germline V gene sequence: CDR1 MNHEY, CDR2 SVGEGT. This CDR3 contains 16 residues. The CDR3 DNA is TGTGCCAGCAGTCCCGTCACTAGCGGGGCTTACAATGAGCAGTTCTTC. It codes for CASSPVTSGAYNEQFF.

The V gene is TRBV19, the J gene TRBJ2-1; TRBD2 matches 12 bases. Germline-derived CDR1 and CDR2 are LNHDA and SQIVND (reference sequence). V was pared by 5 bases and J by 6 bases, with 2 bases of the junction left unmatched. The CDR3 sequence is 14 residues long. The CDR3 DNA reads as TGTGCCAGTAGTCCGGGACTAGCGGGCAATGAGCAGTTCTTC. This sequence encodes CASSPGLAGNEQFF. The full variable domain, its missing parts supplied by reference TRBV19 and TRBJ2-1, is DGGITQSPKYLFRKEGQNVTLSCEQNLNHDAMYWYRQDPGQGLRLIYYSQIVNDFQKGDIAEGYSVSREKKESFPLTVTSAQKNPTAFYLCASSPGLAGNEQFFGPGTRLTVL.

The chain recombines TRBV7-6 with TRBJ2-3; D possibly corresponds to TRBD1 (6 bases). The ends were cut back, 3 bases at V and 3 bases at J, with 10 bases in the middle. The CDR3 totals 14 residues. Germline CDR1 is SGHVS and CDR2 is FNYEAQ. This CDR3 is CASSFAGETDTQYF. The DNA for the CDR3 is TGTGCCAGCAGCTTTGCAGGGGAAACAGATACGCAGTATTTT.

This clonotype was seen ten or more times. This chain joins TRBV12-5 and TRBJ2-1; tentatively, D is TRBD1 or TRBD2 (7 bases each). V was shortened by 3 bases and J by 5 bases, with 29 bases between the two germline ends. Per the germline V gene, CDR1 is LGHNT and CDR2 is FRNRAP. The length of the CDR3 is 20 residues. The CDR3 DNA follows: TGTGCTAGTGGTTTCCTAGTGGGAGGGGGCCCCGGATGGTCACACAATGAGCAGTTCTTC. Its translation is CASGFLVGGGPGWSHNEQFF.

This clonotype has a count of ten or more. V and J are TRBV27 and TRBJ1-1; D is unclear. Trimming removed 4 bases from V and 0 bases from J, with 9 bases in between. The CDR3 spans 14 residues. Germline CDR1 is MNHEY and CDR2 is SMNVEV (reference sequence). For the CDR3, the DNA is TGTGCCAGCAGTTATAGCTTTATGAACACTGAAGCTTTCTTT. Its translation: CASSYSFMNTEAFF.

This clonotype has just a few counts. This chain uses TRBV7-2 with TRBJ1-2; no clear D gene. Trimming stripped 1 base from V and 2 bases from J, with 11 bases between. The CDR3 runs to 15 residues. Germline V lookup: CDR1 SGHTA, CDR2 FQGNSA. The CDR3, as DNA: TGTGCCAGCAGCTTAGTGGGGATGCCCAACTATGGCTACACCTTC. This translates into CASSLVGMPNYGYTF.

This clonotype has a handful of counts. The chain couples TRBV29-1 to TRBJ2-1; D possibly uses TRBD1 or TRBD2 (5 bases each). The V end lost 3 bases, the J end lost 2 bases, and 14 bases lay between the germline ends. Germline loops: CDR1 SQVTM, CDR2 ANQGSEA. The CDR3 covers 15 residues. The CDR3 DNA reads TGCAGCGTTGACGGGGCAGGGACGACCTACAATGAGCAGTTCTTC. Translation: CSVDGAGTTYNEQFF.

The sample holds a few counts of this clonotype. The rearrangement uses TRBV6-2 or TRBV6-3 and TRBJ2-1; D remains ambiguous. Germline CDR1 and CDR2: MNHEY and SVGEGT. The CDR3 is 15 amino acids. V lost 7 bases and J lost 0, with 13 bases in between. The CDR3 protein is CASTPDLSSYNEQFF. Here the CDR3 DNA reads TGTGCCAGCACCCCCGATTTGAGCTCCTACAATGAGCAGTTCTTC.

The chain carries TRBV6-2 or TRBV6-3 and TRBJ2-3; the D call may be TRBD1 or TRBD2 (5 bases each). The CDR3 runs to 14 residues. CDR1 MNHEY and CDR2 SVGEGT come from the germline V gene. V lost 8 bases and J lost 0, with 12 bases in between. CDR3 nucleotide sequence: TGTGCCAGCGCCCGGGACCGCAGCACAGATACGCAGTATTTT. The encoded protein is CASARDRSTDTQYF.

This clonotype was counted between two and nine times. V usage is TRBV4-1 and J usage is TRBJ2-1, with 7 bases matching TRBD2. Germline CDR1 reads MGHRA; CDR2 reads YSYEKL. The ends lost 0 bases at V and 0 bases at J; junction bases unmatched: 2. The CDR3 has 16 residues. The CDR3 loop reads CASSQDERGSYNEQFF. CDR3 bases: TGCGCCAGCAGCCAAGATGAGCGGGGCTCCTACAATGAGCAGTTCTTC.

This clonotype was detected many times. V is TRBV6-2 or TRBV6-3 and J is TRBJ2-1; no clear D gene. V was shortened by 0 bases and J by 4 bases, with 7 bases between the two germline ends. The CDR3 contains 14 residues. Germline assignment: CDR1 MNHEY and CDR2 SVGEGT. DNA of the CDR3: TGTGCCAGCAGTTACTCGTCCCAGTACAATGAGCAGTTCTTC. Amino acids: CASSYSSQYNEQFF.